This T cell receptor beta chain was sequenced for a study of blood T cell repertoires in COVID-19. Study summary: Sample material is recorded as cDNA or gDNA derived from T cells, B-cell-depleted T cells, or PBMCs.

Data came from immunoSEQ multiplex PCR; TCRdb stores just in-frame clones and leaves some out. This table has 85,000 to 130,000 clones, around 90% appearing once. The CDR3 extends over 15 amino acids. The germline CDR1 and CDR2 sequences are MDHEN and SYDVKM. V gave up 3 bases and J gave up 0 bases, with 9 bases separating them. The clonotype was recovered from a human donor in a cohort sampled during active COVID-19. The gene calls are TRBV28 and TRBJ2-1; D might be TRBD2 (5 bases). Sequencing was carried out using peripheral blood. CDR3 sequence: CASSFGGSSYNEQFF. In DNA, the CDR3 is TGTGCCAGCAGTTTTGGTGGGAGCTCCTACAATGAGCAGTTCTTC.